Following are 5 T cell receptor beta chains from one sample sequenced in a study of T-cell memory formation after mild COVID-19. A single record per CDR3 protein comes from TCRdb applying MiXCR to the 5' RACE reads. This table has a few hundred thousand distinct CDR3 sequences, over 7% appearing once. The material sequenced was PBMCs or a T cell subset sorted from them (not recorded which). These receptors were collected from a man between 18 and 35 years old who had mild COVID-19 (a few samples of this study predate the infection). Cell type and time point are not known.

The chain couples TRBV24-1 to TRBJ1-6; D is uncertain. This CDR3 contains 14 residues. V was shortened by 7 bases and J by 0 bases, with 6 bases between the two germline ends. The germline gives CDR1 KGHDR, CDR2 SFDVKD. The CDR3 region is CATSESSYNSPLHF. In nucleotides, the CDR3 is TGTGCCACCAGCGAGAGCTCCTATAATTCACCCCTCCACTTT.

The V call is TRBV24-1, the J call TRBJ2-5; no firm D call. Looked up from germline, CDR1 is KGHDR and CDR2 is SFDVKD. CDR3 length: 12 residues. With 1 base removed from V and 5 bases from J, the gap between germline ends came to 4 bases. The CDR3 here is CATSDFGETQYF. DNA for the CDR3: TGTGCCACCAGTGATTTCGGGGAGACCCAGTACTTC.

J is TRBJ2-2 and V is TRBV11-2, with a weak D call TRBD1 (6 bases). V lost 1 base to trimming and J lost 1 base, with 16 bases between them. Germline V gene lookup returns CDR1 SGHAT and CDR2 FQNNGV. This CDR3 is 18 amino acids long. CDR3 region: CASSLGAQGSVNTGELFF. CDR3 DNA: TGTGCCAGCAGCTTAGGGGCACAGGGTTCCGTGAACACCGGGGAGCTGTTTTTT. Filled out from reference TRBV11-2 and TRBJ2-2, the complete variable domain reads EAGVAQSPRYKIIEKRQSVAFWCNPISGHATLYWYQQILGQGPKLLIQFQNNGVVDDSQLPKDRFSAERLKGVDSTLKIQPAKLEDSAVYLCASSLGAQGSVNTGELFFGEGSRLTVL.

The chain combines TRBV12-3 or TRBV12-4 with TRBJ2-7; tentative D call: TRBD1 (6 bases). This CDR3 is built from 13 residues. The germline V and J ends were trimmed by 6 bases and 6 bases, with 15 bases remaining between them. The chain's CDR3 is CASSLLIGGEQYV. CDR3 nucleotide sequence: TGTGCCAGCAGCCTCCTCATAGGGGGCGAGCAGTACGTC.

This rearrangement joins TRBV6-5 to TRBJ1-3; D is perhaps TRBD1 (5 bases). Trimming removed 0 bases at V and 5 bases at J, with 11 bases between. The CDR3 is 15 residues long. Germline CDR1 and CDR2: MNHEY and SVGAGI. For the CDR3, the DNA is TGTGCCAGCAGTTACTCGACTTGGGGGAGAAACACCATATATTTT. Protein product: CASSYSTWGRNTIYF.